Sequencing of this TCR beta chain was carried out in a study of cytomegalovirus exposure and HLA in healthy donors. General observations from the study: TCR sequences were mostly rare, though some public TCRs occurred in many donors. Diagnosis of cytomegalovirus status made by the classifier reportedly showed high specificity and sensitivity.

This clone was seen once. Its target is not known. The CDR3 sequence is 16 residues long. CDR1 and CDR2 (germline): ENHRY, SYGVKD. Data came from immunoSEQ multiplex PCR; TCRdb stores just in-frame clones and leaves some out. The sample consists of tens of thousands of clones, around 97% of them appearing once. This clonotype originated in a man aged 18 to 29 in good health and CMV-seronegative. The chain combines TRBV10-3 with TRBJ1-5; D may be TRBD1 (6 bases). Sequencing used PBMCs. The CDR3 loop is CDRTLQGRGSNQPQHF. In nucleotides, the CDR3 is TGTGACCGGACGCTACAGGGACGAGGGAGCAATCAGCCCCAGCATTTT.